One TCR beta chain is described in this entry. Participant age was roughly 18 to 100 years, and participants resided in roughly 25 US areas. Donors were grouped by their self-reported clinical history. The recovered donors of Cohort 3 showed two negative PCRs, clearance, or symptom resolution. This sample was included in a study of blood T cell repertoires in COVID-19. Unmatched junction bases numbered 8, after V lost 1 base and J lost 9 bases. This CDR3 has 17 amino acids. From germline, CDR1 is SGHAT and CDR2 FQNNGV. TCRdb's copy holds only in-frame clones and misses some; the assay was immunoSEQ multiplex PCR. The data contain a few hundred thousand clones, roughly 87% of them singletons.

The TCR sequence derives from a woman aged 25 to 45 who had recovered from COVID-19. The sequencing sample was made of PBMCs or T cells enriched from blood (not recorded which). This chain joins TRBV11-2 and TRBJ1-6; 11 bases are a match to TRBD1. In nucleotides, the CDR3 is TGTGCCAGCAGCTTAGGAAGGGGACAGGGGGTGGTTTCACCCCTCCACTTT. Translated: CASSLGRGQGVVSPLHF.